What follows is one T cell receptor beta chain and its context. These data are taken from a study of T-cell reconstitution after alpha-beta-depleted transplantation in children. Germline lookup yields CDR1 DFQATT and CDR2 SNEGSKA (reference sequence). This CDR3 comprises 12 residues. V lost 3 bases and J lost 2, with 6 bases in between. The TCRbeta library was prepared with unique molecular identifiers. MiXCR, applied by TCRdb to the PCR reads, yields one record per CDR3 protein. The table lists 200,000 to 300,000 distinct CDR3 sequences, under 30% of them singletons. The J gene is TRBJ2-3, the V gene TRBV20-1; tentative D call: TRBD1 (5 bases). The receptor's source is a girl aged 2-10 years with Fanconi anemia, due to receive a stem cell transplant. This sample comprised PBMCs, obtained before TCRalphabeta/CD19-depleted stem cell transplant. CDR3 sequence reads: CSARTVTDTQYF. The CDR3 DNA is TGCAGTGCTAGGACAGTCACAGATACGCAGTATTTT.